The TCR beta chain described here comes from a study of T-cell reconstitution after alpha-beta-depleted transplantation in children. Points from the study as a whole: T-cell numbers and diversity one year post-transplant derived largely from freshly generated T cells. At around two months after transplant, the alpha-beta T cells were reportedly derived from several hundred expanded clones that came from non-depleted graft cells.

Worth noting for this clonotype: What it binds is unknown.

For TCRbeta, the library was prepared with unique molecular identifiers. MiXCR, applied by TCRdb to the PCR reads, yields one record per CDR3 protein. The data hold fewer than 350,000 distinct CDR3 sequences, with roughly 12% observed a single time. The CDR3 has 15 residues. The V and J ends lost 6 bases and 5 bases, in that order; junction bases with no gene match: 5. CDR1 and CDR2 from the germline V gene are ENHRY and SYGVKD. The TCR originated in a male patient between 2 and 10 years old who had a stem cell transplant for chronic granulomatous disease, so the T cells may come from the graft donor. The sequencing here drew on peripheral blood, taken 180 days after TCRalphabeta/CD19-depleted stem cell transplant. This rearrangement joins TRBV10-3 to TRBJ2-1; 12 bases match TRBD2. The CDR3 protein is CAIRDWTSGNNEQFF. CDR3 in DNA: TGTGCCATCAGAGACTGGACTAGCGGGAACAATGAGCAGTTCTTC.